A selection of T cell receptor beta chains follows, all from one sample in a study of early T cells in non-severe SARS-CoV-2 infection. Each CDR3 protein is one row after TCRdb ran MiXCR on the 5' RACE reads. In the table there are roughly 46,000 distinct CDR3 sequences, around 6.9% of which are singletons. The source material was whole blood. Receptors were obtained from an adult who was a healthcare worker with PCR-confirmed SARS-CoV-2 infection or an uninfected control (not recorded which). The CDR3 runs from the conserved cysteine through the conserved F or W. A D gene is named only where the DNA matches it firmly. Clone size, where shown, is once, few, many, or a class for clones that have expanded.

V gene	clone size	J gene	D gene	CDR3 DNA	CDR3 protein
TRBV5-1	.	TRBJ2-7	TRBD1	TGCGCCAGCAGCTTGGGACAGGGGAGTACCTACGAGCAGTACTTC	CASSLGQGSTYEQYF
TRBV5-1	.	TRBJ1-3	TRBD1	TGCGCCAGCAGCGCACCAGGGGACAGTGGAAACACCATATATTTT	CASSAPGDSGNTIYF
TRBV14	many	TRBJ2-5	TRBD2	TGTGCCAGCAGCCAAGACGGGACTAGCGGGGCCTCGTGGGCCCAAGAGACCCAGTACTTC	CASSQDGTSGASWAQETQYF
TRBV3-1	few	TRBJ1-1	TRBD1	TGTGCCAGCCAAAGACAGGGTTTCCCTGAAGCTTTCTTT	CASQRQGFPEAFF
TRBV7-9	.	TRBJ2-7	.	TGTGCCAGCAGCCCCGAGGGCTACGAGCAGTACTTC	CASSPEGYEQYF
TRBV3-1	.	TRBJ1-1	.	TGTGCCAGCAGCCCCCCCGCCAGGGGCGCGGCTGAAGCTTTCTTT	CASSPPARGAAEAFF
TRBV13	.	TRBJ2-7	.	TGTGCCAGCAGCTCTCGGGCTGCGAGATACGAGCAGTACTTC	CASSSRAARYEQYF
TRBV6-6	many	TRBJ2-7	TRBD2	TGTGCCAGCAGTTACTCCCAGACTAGCGGGGCGAGCTCCTACGAGCAGTACTTC	CASSYSQTSGASSYEQYF
TRBV11-2	few	TRBJ2-3	.	TGTGCCAGCAGCGCGGGACCCGGTTACACAGATACGCAGTATTTT	CASSAGPGYTDTQYF
TRBV12-2	few	TRBJ1-6	.	TGTGCAAGTCGCTTAGCTGGGAGACCTCGTTCACCCCTCCACTTT	CASRLAGRPRSPLHF
TRBV6-4	many	TRBJ2-2	.	TGTGCCAGCAGTGACAGGGACACCGGGGAGCTGTTTTTT	CASSDRDTGELFF
TRBV4-2	many	TRBJ1-5	.	TGTGCCAGCAGCCAACGGGGGGCTCGGGATCAGCCCCAGCATTTT	CASSQRGARDQPQHF
TRBV5-5	few	TRBJ2-7	.	TGTGCCAGCCGGGACGAGCAGTACTTC	CASRDEQYF
TRBV3-1	few	TRBJ2-7	.	TGTGCCAGCAGCCAAGCTACTCGCAACGAGCAGTACTTC	CASSQATRNEQYF
TRBV5-4	.	TRBJ1-1	TRBD1	TGTGCCAGCAGCTTGGGACAGGGGCGCACTGAAGCTTTCTTT	CASSLGQGRTEAFF
TRBV10-3	few	TRBJ2-7	.	TGTGCCATCAGTGAGTTAGTTCCCGGACGCCCTAGCTCCTACGAGCAGTACTTC	CAISELVPGRPSSYEQYF
TRBV4-3	.	TRBJ2-7	.	TGCGCCAGCAGCACCGGGACCCCAGAATTCTACGAGCAGTACTTC	CASSTGTPEFYEQYF
TRBV20-1	.	TRBJ2-2	.	TGCAGTGCCCCCAGGGCGGTGAACACCGGGGAGCTGTTTTTT	CSAPRAVNTGELFF
TRBV7-2	.	TRBJ1-2	TRBD1	TGTGCCAGCAGCTTAAGTTTCAGGAGGGGGCATGGCTACACCTTC	CASSLSFRRGHGYTF
TRBV12-3/TRBV12-4	.	TRBJ2-1	.	TGTGCCAGCAGTTTTCGGTCCCTAGATGAGCAGTTCTTC	CASSFRSLDEQFF
TRBV9	.	TRBJ1-5	.	TGTGCCAGCAGCGTAGACGGGGGCGACAATCAGCCCCAGCATTTT	CASSVDGGDNQPQHF